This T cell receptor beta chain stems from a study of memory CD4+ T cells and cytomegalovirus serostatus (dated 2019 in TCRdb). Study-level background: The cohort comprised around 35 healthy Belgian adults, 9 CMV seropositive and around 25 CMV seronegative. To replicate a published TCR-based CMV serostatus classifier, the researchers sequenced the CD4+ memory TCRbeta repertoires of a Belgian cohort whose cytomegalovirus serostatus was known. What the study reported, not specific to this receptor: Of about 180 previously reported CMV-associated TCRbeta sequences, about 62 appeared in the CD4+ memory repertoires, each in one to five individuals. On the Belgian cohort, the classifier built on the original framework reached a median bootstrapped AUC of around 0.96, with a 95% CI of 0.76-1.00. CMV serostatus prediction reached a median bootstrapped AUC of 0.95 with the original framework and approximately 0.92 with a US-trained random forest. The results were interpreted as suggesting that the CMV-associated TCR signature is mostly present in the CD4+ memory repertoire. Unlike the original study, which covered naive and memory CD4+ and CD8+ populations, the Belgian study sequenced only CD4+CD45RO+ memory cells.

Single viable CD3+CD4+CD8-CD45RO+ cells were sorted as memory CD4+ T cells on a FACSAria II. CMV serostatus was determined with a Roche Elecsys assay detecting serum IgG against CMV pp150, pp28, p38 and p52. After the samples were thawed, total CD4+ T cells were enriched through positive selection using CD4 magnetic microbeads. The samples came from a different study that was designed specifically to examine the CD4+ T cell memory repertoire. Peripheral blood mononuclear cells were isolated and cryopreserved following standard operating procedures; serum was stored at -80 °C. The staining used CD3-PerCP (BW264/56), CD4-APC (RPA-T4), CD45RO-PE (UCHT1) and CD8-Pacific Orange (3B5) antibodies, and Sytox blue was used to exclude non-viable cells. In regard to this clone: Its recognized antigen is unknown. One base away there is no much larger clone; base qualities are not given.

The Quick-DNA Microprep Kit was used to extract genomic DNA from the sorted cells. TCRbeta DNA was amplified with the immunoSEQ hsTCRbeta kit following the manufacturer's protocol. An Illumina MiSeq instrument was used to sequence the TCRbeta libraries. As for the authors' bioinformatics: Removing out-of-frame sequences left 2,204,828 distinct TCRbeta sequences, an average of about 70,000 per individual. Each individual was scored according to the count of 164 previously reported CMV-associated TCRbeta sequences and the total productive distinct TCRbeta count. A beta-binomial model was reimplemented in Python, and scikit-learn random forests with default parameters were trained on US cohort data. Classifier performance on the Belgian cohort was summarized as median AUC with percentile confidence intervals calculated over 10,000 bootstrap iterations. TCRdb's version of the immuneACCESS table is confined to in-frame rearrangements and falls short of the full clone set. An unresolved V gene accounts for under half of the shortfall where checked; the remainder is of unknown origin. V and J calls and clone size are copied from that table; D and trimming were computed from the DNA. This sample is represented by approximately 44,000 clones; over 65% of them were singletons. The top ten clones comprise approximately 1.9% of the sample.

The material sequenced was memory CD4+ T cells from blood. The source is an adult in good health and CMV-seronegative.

The sequence in DNA is TGTGCCAGCAGCTTAGTTTGGGCAGGGACAGATACGCAGTATTTT. Its product reads: CASSLVWAGTDTQYF. The sequence links TRBV7-2 to TRBJ2-3; perhaps TRBD1 is the D gene, with 5 bases matching. Deletion took 1 base off V and 3 bases off J, with a span of 11 bases between the germline ends. The cysteine opens and the phenylalanine closes a CDR3 of 15 amino acids. The CDR3 DNA has 45 bases and is translated from base 1. Per the germline V gene, SGHTA is the CDR1 and FQGNSA is the CDR2.